This is a list of T cell receptor beta chains from one sample in a study of blood T cell repertoires in COVID-19. Profiled with immunoSEQ multiplex PCR; TCRdb holds only in-frame clones, not every one. Of approximately 40,000 clones in the sample, about 89% were seen once. The sample consisted of peripheral blood. The receptors come from a human donor in a cohort sampled during active COVID-19. Each CDR3 is given with its conserved first and last residue. The order of the fields is J gene, V gene, D gene, clone size, CDR3 protein, CDR3 DNA. The D gene is left open where the match is weak. Size tells how often a clone was seen (once, few, many) or the class of an expanded clone, and some rows leave it out.

>TRBJ1-5|TRBV27|TRBD1|-
CASSLGTGLGQPQHF
TGTGCCAGCAGTTTGGGGACAGGGCTGGGGCAGCCCCAGCATTTT
>TRBJ1-6|TRBV19|-|-
CASSTVGTSYSPLHF
TGTGCCAGTAGTACGGTGGGGACAAGCTATTCACCCCTCCACTTT
>TRBJ1-5|TRBV18|-|-
CASSPPRSGNQPQHF
TGTGCCAGCTCACCACCACGTTCGGGGAATCAGCCCCAGCATTTT
>TRBJ2-3|TRBV7-2|TRBD1|-
CASSLMVQGADTQYF
TGTGCCAGCAGCTTAATGGTACAGGGGGCAGATACGCAGTATTTT
>TRBJ2-1|TRBV11-1|-|once
CASSFPAPERGQFF
TGTGCCAGCAGCTTTCCCGCCCCAGAAAGGGGGCAGTTCTTC
>TRBJ2-1|TRBV5-8|TRBD1|-
CASSLGQGGNEQFF
TGTGCCAGCAGCCTGGGACAGGGAGGTAATGAGCAGTTCTTC
>TRBJ2-1|TRBV15|TRBD2|-
CATSRDRTVEVITTSGGVDEQFF
TGTGCCACCAGCAGAGATCGTACGGTCGAGGTGATTACGACTAGCGGAGGCGTCGATGAGCAGTTCTTC
>TRBJ1-4|TRBV3-1/TRBV3-2|-|once
CASSPTAHGGGSANEKLFF
TGTGCCAGCAGCCCCACAGCCCACGGGGGGGGGTCGGCTAATGAAAAACTGTTTTTT
>TRBJ2-5|TRBV27|-|once
CASSLSKRYWEEQGIRQETQYF
TGTGCCAGCAGTTTATCGAAACGTTATTGGGAAGAACAGGGTATTCGACAAGAGACCCAGTACTTC
>TRBJ1-2|TRBV10-3|-|-
CAISEPLGRGNYGYTF
TGTGCCATCAGTGAGCCGTTGGGCAGGGGAAACTATGGCTACACCTTC
>TRBJ2-7|TRBV2|TRBD1|-
CASSEAPGTGYEQYF
TGTGCCAGCAGTGAAGCGCCAGGGACAGGGTACGAGCAGTACTTC
>TRBJ2-5|TRBV4-1|TRBD2|-
CASSQGLAGAETQYF
TGCGCCAGCAGCCAAGGACTAGCGGGGGCGGAGACCCAGTACTTC
>TRBJ2-3|TRBV10-3|TRBD1|-
CASIPGTGGGTDTQYF
TGTGCCAGCATACCCGGGACAGGGGGCGGCACAGATACGCAGTATTTT
>TRBJ2-5|TRBV5-4|-|-
CASSAGVETQYF
TGTGCCAGCAGCGCAGGGGTTGAGACCCAGTACTTC
>TRBJ1-2|TRBV28|TRBD1|-
CASSLWAGQGVYGYTF
TGTGCCAGCAGTTTATGGGCCGGACAGGGAGTCTATGGCTACACCTTC
>TRBJ2-1|TRBV7-9|TRBD2|-
CASSLGRLAYLYEQFF
TGTGCCAGCAGCTTAGGGCGACTAGCGTATTTGTATGAGCAGTTCTTC
>TRBJ1-2|TRBV9|-|-
CASDGGPSGYGYTF
TGTGCCAGCGACGGGGGACCGTCCGGCTATGGCTACACCTTC
>TRBJ2-7|TRBV6-5|-|once
CASSRRGQLLYEQYF
TGTGCCAGCAGCCGCCGTGGACAGTTGCTTTACGAGCAGTACTTC
>TRBJ2-7|TRBV30|TRBD2|-
CAWTRRGGSYEQYF
TGTGCCTGGACCCGCCGGGGGGGCTCCTACGAGCAGTACTTC
>TRBJ2-3|TRBV3-1/TRBV3-2|-|-
CASRQGSADTQYF
TGTGCCAGCAGACAAGGATCGGCAGATACGCAGTATTTT
>TRBJ2-7|TRBV11-2|-|-
CASSLYRGRGSYEQYF
TGTGCCAGCAGCTTATACAGAGGAAGGGGCTCCTACGAGCAGTACTTC
>TRBJ1-1|TRBV24-1|-|-
CATSDHHGGGRDRNTEAFF
TGTGCCACCAGTGATCATCACGGGGGCGGGAGGGACCGGAACACTGAAGCTTTCTTT
>TRBJ2-6|TRBV23-1|-|-
CAPARRRYRSGANVLTF
TGCGCCCCTGCACGCAGGCGTTATAGGTCTGGGGCCAACGTCCTGACTTTC
>TRBJ1-6|TRBV7-2|TRBD1|-
CASSLDSGGDSPLHF
TGTGCCAGCAGCTTAGATTCAGGGGGCGATTCACCCCTCCACTTT
>TRBJ1-1|TRBV6-6|TRBD1|-
CATLQYGQVGTEAFF
TGTGCCACCTTGCAATACGGACAGGTGGGAACTGAAGCTTTCTTT
>TRBJ2-1|TRBV7-2|TRBD2|-
CASSLTIAGAYEQFF
TGTGCCAGCAGCTTGACAATAGCGGGAGCGTATGAGCAGTTCTTC
>TRBJ2-6|TRBV11-2|-|-
CASSLDSQVGANVLTF
TGTGCCAGCAGCTTAGATTCCCAGGTCGGGGCCAACGTCCTGACTTTC
>TRBJ1-1|TRBV30|-|-
CAWGGRGPRFGAFF
TGTGCCTGGGGGGGGAGGGGCCCACGTTTCGGAGCTTTCTTT
>TRBJ2-5|TRBV7-2|TRBD2|-
CASSLLAGGQETQYF
TGTGCCAGCAGCTTACTAGCGGGAGGGCAAGAGACCCAGTACTTC
>TRBJ1-5|TRBV7-2|-|-
CASSLDAGQRQPQHF
TGTGCCAGCAGCTTAGACGCAGGGCAACGCCAGCCCCAGCATTTT
>TRBJ2-1|TRBV3-1/TRBV3-2|-|-
CASSPRESSYNEQFF
TGTGCCAGCAGCCCTCGGGAGAGCTCCTACAATGAGCAGTTCTTC
>TRBJ2-1|TRBV7-9|TRBD1|-
CASSPRDRQNEQFF
TGTGCCAGCAGCCCCCGGGACAGGCAAAATGAGCAGTTCTTC
>TRBJ1-6|TRBV7-2|TRBD1|-
CASSPRDRGSPLHF
TGTGCCAGCAGCCCTCGGGACAGGGGTTCACCCCTCCACTTT
>TRBJ2-7|TRBV6-2/TRBV6-3|-|-
CASSYAAGSYEQYF
TGTGCCAGCAGTTACGCCGCAGGGTCCTACGAGCAGTACTTC
>TRBJ1-2|TRBV5-8|-|-
CASSWTVNYGYTF
TGTGCCAGCAGCTGGACAGTCAACTATGGCTACACCTTC
>TRBJ2-7|TRBV2|TRBD2|-
CASSHRTDRPRAGGNPYEQYF
TGTGCCAGCAGCCACCGGACGGACCGACCAAGAGCGGGGGGAAATCCCTACGAGCAGTACTTC
>TRBJ2-7|TRBV7-8|-|-
CASSQMGHAYEQYF
TGTGCCAGCAGCCAGATGGGCCATGCCTACGAGCAGTACTTC
>TRBJ1-2|TRBV7-2|-|-
CASSLGQNYGYTF
TGTGCCAGCAGCTTAGGACAGAACTATGGCTACACCTTC
>TRBJ1-2|TRBV19|TRBD1|-
CASSSGTGSYGYTF
TGTGCCAGTAGCTCCGGGACAGGGTCGTATGGCTACACCTTC
>TRBJ2-7|TRBV24-1|TRBD1|-
CATSDPLTGNEQYF
TGTGCCACCAGTGACCCCTTGACAGGGAACGAGCAGTACTTC
>TRBJ1-1|TRBV5-6|-|-
CASETGNTEAFF
TGTGCCAGCGAGACTGGGAACACTGAAGCTTTCTTT
>TRBJ2-5|TRBV6-5|-|-
CASSNLETQYF
TGTGCCAGCAGTAATCTAGAGACCCAGTACTTC
>TRBJ1-1|TRBV20-1|-|-
CSASPALNTEAFF
TGCAGTGCTAGTCCAGCGTTGAACACTGAAGCTTTCTTT
>TRBJ2-1|TRBV5-4|TRBD2|-
CASSLDGGGVNEQFF
TGTGCCAGCAGCTTGGATGGCGGGGGAGTCAATGAGCAGTTCTTC
>TRBJ2-7|TRBV5-1|TRBD1|-
CASSSGQAEPGEQYF
TGCGCCAGCAGCTCAGGACAGGCGGAGCCGGGCGAGCAGTACTTC
>TRBJ2-7|TRBV5-1|TRBD1|-
CASSSTGDEVYEQYF
TGCGCCAGCAGCTCAACAGGGGACGAGGTCTACGAGCAGTACTTC
>TRBJ1-6|TRBV5-4|-|-
CASSLDRYNSPLHF
TGTGCCAGCAGCTTGGATCGGTATAATTCACCCCTCCACTTT
>TRBJ2-4|TRBV7-2|TRBD1|-
CASGQGESLAKNIQYF
TGTGCCAGCGGTCAGGGGGAGAGCCTAGCCAAAAACATTCAGTACTTC
>TRBJ1-2|TRBV27|-|-
CASSLSTGPTSGYTF
TGTGCCAGCAGTTTATCAACAGGCCCTACCTCGGGCTACACCTTC
>TRBJ1-2|TRBV29-1|TRBD1|medium-sized
CSVPDRGQSYF
TGCAGCGTGCCCGACAGGGGGCAGTCCTACTTC
>TRBJ2-1|TRBV5-1|TRBD2|-
CASRLGFGTSGDNEQFF
TGCGCCAGCAGGTTGGGGTTCGGGACTAGCGGTGACAATGAGCAGTTCTTC
>TRBJ1-5|TRBV6-5|-|once
CASMTGGNQPQHF
TGTGCCAGCATGACAGGTGGCAATCAGCCCCAGCATTTT
>TRBJ1-6|TRBV6-5|-|few
CASSYSQNSFNSPLHF
TGTGCCAGCAGTTACAGCCAAAACAGTTTTAATTCACCCCTCCACTTT
>TRBJ2-7|TRBV28|TRBD1|-
CASTGQGRGREQYF
TGTGCCAGCACCGGACAGGGAAGGGGTCGCGAGCAGTACTTC
>TRBJ2-7|TRBV3-1/TRBV3-2|-|-
CASSQVTGSYEQYF
TGTGCCAGCAGCCAAGTTACCGGGAGCTACGAGCAGTACTTC
>TRBJ2-3|TRBV5-1|-|-
CASTPEGRGTDTQYF
TGCGCCAGCACCCCGGAGGGGCGGGGCACAGATACGCAGTATTTT
>TRBJ2-5|TRBV25-1|-|-
CASSPGETQYF
TGTGCCAGCAGTCCAGGAGAGACCCAGTACTTC